The 7 T cell receptor beta chains given below trace back to one sample, sequenced in a study of shared clonotypes between healthy human individuals. Clones were read by immunoSEQ multiplex PCR, and TCRdb kept only the in-frame ones, dropping some. Among more than 2 million clones, 85% to 95% were seen once, and the ten largest hold about 1.1%. CD8 cells regarded as naive lacked CD45RO, were positively chosen for CCR7, and omitted terminally differentiated effector memory CD45RA+ cells. Material for sequencing was naive CD8+ T cells sorted from blood. The origin of the receptors is a man younger than 35 in good health.

The chain joins TRBV15 to TRBJ1-5, with D unresolved. CDR1 is LNHNV, CDR2 YYDKDF, per germline (reference sequence). There are 12 residues in the CDR3. The V gene lost 1 base and the J gene lost 11 bases, with 9 bases spanning the gap. The CDR3 region is CATSRGSMAQHF. CDR3 in DNA: TGTGCCACCAGCAGAGGGTCCATGGCCCAGCATTTT.

This clone showed up just a few times. The V and J genes are TRBV11-2 and TRBJ1-5; D is possibly TRBD1 (6 bases). This CDR3 comprises 17 residues. V shed 1 base and J shed 7 bases, with 20 bases lying between them. From germline, CDR1 is SGHAT and CDR2 FQNNGV. The chain's CDR3 is CASSLGLHRESGQPQHF. The CDR3 nucleotides read TGTGCCAGCAGCTTAGGCCTTCACAGGGAAAGTGGGCAGCCCCAGCATTTT.

The V call is TRBV9, the J call TRBJ2-1; TRBD1 or TRBD2 may be the D gene (5 bases each). Between the trimmed V and J ends, which lost 3 bases and 1 base, there was a span of 11 bases. Germline V CDR1 and CDR2: SGDLS, YYNGEE. The CDR3 totals 15 residues. CDR3 nucleotides: TGTGCCAGCAGCGGATGGGACGGTTCCTACAATGAGCAGTTCTTC. Translating gives CASSGWDGSYNEQFF.

V is TRBV7-9 and J is TRBJ1-1; a possible D gene is TRBD1 (5 bases). The CDR3 consists of 12 residues. Germline V gene lookup returns CDR1 SEHNR and CDR2 FQNEAQ (reference sequence). The V end was cut by 6 bases, the J end by 5 bases, with 10 bases between. This CDR3 is CASRFWGTEAFF. Written as DNA, the CDR3 is TGTGCCAGCAGGTTCTGGGGGACTGAAGCTTTCTTT.

Comment on this clone: Other DNA sequences from this sample encode an identical CDR3 as well. The V gene is TRBV7-3, the J gene TRBJ2-1; D is uncertain. V was clipped by 2 bases and J by 6 bases, with 5 bases between them. There are 12 residues in the CDR3. Germline CDR1 and CDR2: SGHTA and FQGTGA. The CDR3 region has the DNA TGTGCCAGCAGCTTATCAGGCAATGAGCAGTTCTTC. It yields the protein CASSLSGNEQFF.

V gene TRBV5-6 combines with J gene TRBJ2-1; weak D call: TRBD1 (5 bases). This CDR3 comprises 15 residues. Trimming cost V 0 bases and J 4 bases, with 11 bases left between them. Germline V gene sequence: CDR1 SGHDT, CDR2 YYEEEE. CDR3 in DNA: TGTGCCAGCAGCTTGGATGCAGGGTTATACAATGAGCAGTTCTTC. This gives the protein CASSLDAGLYNEQFF.

V is TRBV5-4 and J is TRBJ2-5; D might be TRBD1 (5 bases). V shed 3 bases and J shed 3 bases, with 9 bases lying between them. Germline CDR1 is SGHNT and CDR2 is YYREEE (reference sequence). The CDR3 contains 13 residues. CDR3 region: CASSYLTEETQYF. CDR3 DNA sequence: TGTGCCAGCAGCTACCTGACAGAAGAGACCCAGTACTTC.